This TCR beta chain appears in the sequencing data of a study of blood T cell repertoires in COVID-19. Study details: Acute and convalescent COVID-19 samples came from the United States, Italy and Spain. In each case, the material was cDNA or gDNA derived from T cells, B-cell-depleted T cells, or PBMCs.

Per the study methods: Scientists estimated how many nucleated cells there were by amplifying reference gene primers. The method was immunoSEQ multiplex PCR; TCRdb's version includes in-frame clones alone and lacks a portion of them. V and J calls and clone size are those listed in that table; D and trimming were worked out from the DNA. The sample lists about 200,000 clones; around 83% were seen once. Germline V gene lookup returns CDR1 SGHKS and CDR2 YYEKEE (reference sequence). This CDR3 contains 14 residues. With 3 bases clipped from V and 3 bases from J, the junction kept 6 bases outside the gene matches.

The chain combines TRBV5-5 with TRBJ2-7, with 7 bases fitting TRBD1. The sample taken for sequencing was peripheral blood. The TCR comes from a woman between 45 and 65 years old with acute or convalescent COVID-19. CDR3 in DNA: TGTGCCAGCAGCTCGGGACAGCTTTTCTACGAGCAGTACTTC. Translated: CASSSGQLFYEQYF.